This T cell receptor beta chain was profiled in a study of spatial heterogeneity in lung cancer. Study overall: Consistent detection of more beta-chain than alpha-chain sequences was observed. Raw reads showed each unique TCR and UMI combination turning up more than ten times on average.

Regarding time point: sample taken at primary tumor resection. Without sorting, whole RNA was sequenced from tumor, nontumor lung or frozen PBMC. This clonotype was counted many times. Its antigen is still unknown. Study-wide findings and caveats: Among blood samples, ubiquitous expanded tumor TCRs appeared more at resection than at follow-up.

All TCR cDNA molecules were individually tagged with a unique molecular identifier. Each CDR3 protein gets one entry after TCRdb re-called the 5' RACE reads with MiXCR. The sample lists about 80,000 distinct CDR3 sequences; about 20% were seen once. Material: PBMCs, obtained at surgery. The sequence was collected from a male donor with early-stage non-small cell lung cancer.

The CDR3 DNA reads as TGCAGTGCTAGAGATACGGGCAGGGGGCCCTACGAGCAGTACTTC. Its translation: CSARDTGRGPYEQYF. This chain connects TRBV20-1 to TRBJ2-7, with 8 positions matching TRBD1. Germline CDR1 DFQATT, CDR2 SNEGSKA (reference sequence). The CDR3 is 15 amino acids. Trimming cost V 0 bases and J 2 bases; bases outside gene matches: 6.